Listed below are T cell receptor beta chains from one sample, sequenced in a study of blood T cell repertoires in COVID-19. The repertoire was sequenced with immunoSEQ multiplex PCR; TCRdb's copy has only in-frame clones and lacks some. The sample consists of some 180,000 clones, roughly 80% of them appearing once. Sequencing was performed on peripheral blood. Receptors were obtained from a woman aged 40-49 years with COVID-19, enrolled during active disease. The conserved cysteine and the conserved F or W are not part of the CDR3 here.

V gene	J gene	CDR3 protein
TRBV10-2	TRBJ2-7	ASIPGTGGFYEQY
TRBV7-2	TRBJ2-1	ASSLGSGRLNEQF
TRBV19	TRBJ2-1	AAGLAGVTEQF
TRBV6-5	TRBJ1-2	ASSYSAGGGYT
TRBV30	TRBJ2-4	AWKGRTAKNIQY
TRBV19	TRBJ2-1	ASSSGRLYNEQF
TRBV28	TRBJ2-2	ASKSLLNTGELF
TRBV13	TRBJ1-3	ASSLSLENTIY
TRBV3-1/TRBV3-2	TRBJ2-2	ASSRGQGFSGELF
TRBV11-2	TRBJ2-7	ASSFRQGWYEQY
TRBV19	TRBJ1-1	ASLSSTEGRKAF
TRBV27	TRBJ2-3	ASSFIGGTATDTQY
TRBV7-2	TRBJ2-2	ASSLLAGGPTGELF
TRBV28	TRBJ1-2	ASSFTGQNYGYT
TRBV6-1	TRBJ1-4	ASSEKGGGKLF
TRBV10-3	TRBJ2-1	AISATLPGLATNEQF
TRBV6-5	TRBJ2-3	ASSPRDLIDTQY
TRBV28	TRBJ2-3	ASIFGGGTDTQY
TRBV27	TRBJ2-2	ASSPRPGLAGEGTGELF
TRBV5-1	TRBJ2-3	ASSPRRGRGSTDTQY
TRBV4-1	TRBJ2-3	ASSPQRAAFAEVDTQY
TRBV10-2	TRBJ2-2	ASSGQGTGELF
TRBV3-1/TRBV3-2	TRBJ2-1	ASSQRVGGHNEQF
TRBV2	TRBJ1-4	ASSEDPAAEGVVEKLF
TRBV11-2	TRBJ1-2	ASRPDRGGYYGYT